This T cell receptor beta chain was identified during a study of cytomegalovirus exposure and HLA in healthy donors (dated by TCRdb to 2016 to 2017). Broadly, across the study: A later analysis indicated that the 120 validation repertoires were generated on the platform also employed for the 700 or so repertoires of the first cohort. The aim of the study was to test whether cataloging public T cell receptors could identify signatures of past pathogen exposure. Along with the approximately 650-subject first cohort, a separate validation cohort of over a hundred different subjects was used. High-throughput TCR immunosequencing, statistical association of individual TCRs with disease status, and machine learning were combined to predict cytomegalovirus infection status. Paper-wide results and their limitations: Most TCR sequences were seen in very few donors, while some public TCRs were found in many individuals. The study listed 164 TCR beta chains as associated with cytomegalovirus. The classifier was reported to diagnose cytomegalovirus status with high specificity and sensitivity in both the original and validation cohorts. The authors suggested that the approach could potentially be generalized to other disease states and immunological phenotypes. In vitro tests confirmed that three of the cytomegalovirus-associated TCR beta chains recognize cytomegalovirus antigens. Of the cluster scores, about 94% were above 0 in a later analysis, which found that TCRs clustered in the first cohort also tended to co-occur in the 120 validation repertoires. A later analysis had no HLA typing for the validation cohort, so co-occurrence there was scored across all 130 or so repertoires.

Inclusive of the bounding cysteine and phenylalanine, the CDR3 is 15 residues long. Just the 45-base CDR3 DNA is kept, in frame starting at base 1. Deletion took 6 bases off V and 2 bases off J, with a span of 14 bases between the germline ends. From the germline V gene, CDR1 is MNHEY and CDR2 is SVGAGI. The donors were included in the validation cohort of over a hundred subjects, a group kept apart from the approximately 650-subject first cohort. Library preparation employed the immunoSEQ multiplex PCR assay. On the study's bioinformatics: A statistical classification framework was built to diagnose cytomegalovirus status from the catalog of TCR beta chain sequences. The immuneACCESS repertoire file appears here via TCRdb, limited to in-frame rearrangements. These files lack a portion of the clones; in checked studies, under half of the deficit traces to unresolved V genes, and the cause of the others is not known. The D gene and trimming were derived from the DNA, and the V and J assignments and clone size from that table. The sample yields fewer than 130,000 clones; approximately 90% were counted once. Roughly 1.4% of the sample rests with the top ten.

As regards this clone: Its target antigen remains unknown. Base qualities are not at hand, and no much larger clone is one base apart.

The source material was PBMCs. This clonotype was sampled from a woman between 25 and 40 years old in good health and CMV-seropositive. Recombination linked TRBV6-5 to TRBJ1-5; the D gene remains uncertain. The nucleotides read TGTGCCAGCAGACCCTCGGACGGGGGCAATCAGCCCCAGCATTTT. This gives the protein CASRPSDGGNQPQHF.